A single sample is the source of the 3 T cell receptor beta chains below, sequenced in a study of T-cell reconstitution after alpha-beta-depleted transplantation in children. Unique molecular identifiers featured in how the TCRbeta library was prepared. TCRdb reprocessed the PCR reads with MiXCR, giving one entry per CDR3 protein. The sample contains fewer than 250,000 distinct CDR3 sequences, 6.5% to 9% of which appear only once. This sample comprised PBMCs, mostly from graft donor cells, obtained 180 days after TCRalphabeta/CD19-depleted stem cell transplant. Receptors originate from a male patient under 18 who had a stem cell transplant for acute lymphoblastic leukemia, so the T cells may come from the graft donor.

This clonotype was seen ten or more times. V is TRBV3-1 and J is TRBJ1-4; 8 nucleotides agree with TRBD1. This CDR3 has 17 amino acids. V shed 0 bases and J 4 bases; nucleotides not matched to a gene: 7. Germline CDR1 LGHDT, CDR2 YNNKEL (reference sequence). CDR3 sequence reads: CASSQEAPGGFNEKLFF. The CDR3 coding sequence is TGTGCCAGCAGCCAAGAAGCTCCAGGGGGCTTTAATGAAAAACTGTTTTTT.

This clonotype was seen ten or more times. The chain combines TRBV5-1 with TRBJ2-7; 7 bases line up with TRBD1. This CDR3 has 15 residues. The germline gives CDR1 SGHRS, CDR2 YFSETQ. The V segment lost 4 bases and the J segment 1 base; nucleotides outside the gene matches: 8. As DNA, the CDR3 is TGCGCCAGCAGCCCTTACCAGGGGGATTCCTACGAGCAGTACTTC. Translated: CASSPYQGDSYEQYF.

This clonotype has at least ten counts. The V gene is TRBV5-1, the J gene TRBJ1-5; the D gene is possibly TRBD1 (5 bases). This CDR3 is 14 amino acids long. Trimming left V 0 bases short and J 3 bases short, with 7 bases between. Germline loops: CDR1 SGHRS, CDR2 YFSETQ. In nucleotides, the CDR3 is TGCGCCAGCAGCTTGGCAGGGCCCAATCAGCCCCAGCATTTT. Protein: CASSLAGPNQPQHF. Variable domain in full (rest from reference TRBV5-1 and TRBJ1-5): KAGVTQTPRYLIKTRGQQVTLSCSPISGHRSVSWYQQTPGQGLQFLFEYFSETQRNKGNFPGRFSGRQFSNSRSEMNVSTLELGDSALYLCASSLAGPNQPQHFGDGTRLSIL.